This paragraph reports one T cell receptor (beta chain). Its antigen is not known. The sample originates from a study of T cells in Graves' hyperthyroidism and ophthalmopathy. CDR3 size: 15 residues. V trimming: 5 bases; J trimming: 5 bases; junction bases outside the gene matches: 7. The germline V gene has CDR1 MNHEY and CDR2 SVGEGT. Findings and caveats of the study: Patients with ophthalmopathy were separated from those with stable hyperthyroidism by a 13 V-J model.

What was amplified from RNA transcripts were TCR beta CDR3 regions. Initially, a first-round RT-PCR of the TCR CDR3 employed the HTBI primer set. TCRdb re-called the multiplex PCR reads through MiXCR, storing one row per CDR3 protein. Here the sample spans around 420,000 distinct CDR3 sequences, 15% to 18% being singletons. These patients, aged 18 to 65, had recently diagnosed hyperthyroidism lasting under 2 months. Patients having uncontrolled infection, another autoimmune disease, pregnancy or lactation were not included. The rearrangement joins TRBV6-2 or TRBV6-3 to TRBJ2-2, with 8 bases fitting TRBD1. Material: blood. The sequence derives from a woman between 18 and 29 years old with Graves' hyperthyroidism. The CDR3 nucleotides are TGTGCCAGCAGTAACAGACAGGGGAAGACCGGGGAGCTGTTTTTT. Protein sequence: CASSNRQGKTGELFF.